The rows below give T cell receptor beta chains drawn from one sample of a study of CD8 T cells in ankylosing spondylitis. In TCRdb, the 5' RACE reads were re-called with MiXCR into one record per CDR3 protein. The table lists some 300,000 distinct CDR3 sequences, under 25% of them singletons. The sample was blood, either unsorted or a sorted T cell fraction (not recorded which). The receptors were sampled from a female donor with ankylosing spondylitis or in good health (not recorded which). Both conserved end residues are part of each CDR3. Each record gives: V gene, clone size, CDR3 protein. Clone size is stated in some rows and not others, as once, few, many or a class when expanded.

v_call: TRBV28; clone_size: few; cdr3_aa: CASSFRQGEMNTEAFF
v_call: TRBV12-3/TRBV12-4; clone_size: NA; cdr3_aa: CASSSGTGKTDTQYF
v_call: TRBV7-7; clone_size: few; cdr3_aa: CASSLWTSGTYEQYF
v_call: TRBV5-5; clone_size: NA; cdr3_aa: CASSPEAQETQYF
v_call: TRBV28; clone_size: NA; cdr3_aa: CASSSQGYGYTF
v_call: TRBV2; clone_size: few; cdr3_aa: CASRRQRTSGSTVAKNIQYF
v_call: TRBV7-6; clone_size: NA; cdr3_aa: CASSLVGLRGGEQFF
v_call: TRBV12-3/TRBV12-4; clone_size: many; cdr3_aa: CASSFGGGRTEAFF
v_call: TRBV9; clone_size: few; cdr3_aa: CASSVGGSGYSLVEQFF
v_call: TRBV7-2; clone_size: few; cdr3_aa: CASSLATGWRTYEQYF
v_call: TRBV12-3/TRBV12-4; clone_size: many; cdr3_aa: CASRLGNEQFF
v_call: TRBV6-5; clone_size: few; cdr3_aa: CASRLGASGNTIYF
v_call: TRBV10-3; clone_size: few; cdr3_aa: CAISDAQGNQPQHF
v_call: TRBV7-2; clone_size: few; cdr3_aa: CASSLGREVNEQFF
v_call: TRBV7-9; clone_size: many; cdr3_aa: CASSPRSGRDYEQYF
v_call: TRBV24-1; clone_size: many; cdr3_aa: CATSDFPGGPNEQFF
v_call: TRBV20-1; clone_size: few; cdr3_aa: CSAQIQGSYNEQFF
v_call: TRBV6-1; clone_size: NA; cdr3_aa: CASSRRGTGREKLFF
v_call: TRBV7-6; clone_size: NA; cdr3_aa: CASSWRGDFNNEQFF
v_call: TRBV5-6; clone_size: few; cdr3_aa: CASSLYGGTEAFF
v_call: TRBV6-1; clone_size: NA; cdr3_aa: CASSRPDLAGQAYEQYF
v_call: TRBV12-3/TRBV12-4; clone_size: few; cdr3_aa: CASTLVGGYEQYF
v_call: TRBV3-1; clone_size: NA; cdr3_aa: CASSQVGGGWETQYF
v_call: TRBV7-8; clone_size: NA; cdr3_aa: CASSPREREPSSQETQYF
v_call: TRBV12-3/TRBV12-4; clone_size: NA; cdr3_aa: CASRASDRAAKLFF
v_call: TRBV7-9; clone_size: NA; cdr3_aa: CASSLAFDTQYF
v_call: TRBV18; clone_size: NA; cdr3_aa: CASSRFADTEAFF
v_call: TRBV20-1; clone_size: few; cdr3_aa: CSAKRTTYEQYF
v_call: TRBV12-3/TRBV12-4; clone_size: many; cdr3_aa: CASSPTSVFYNEQFF
v_call: TRBV6-5; clone_size: many; cdr3_aa: CASSSKINGIFHF
v_call: TRBV7-2; clone_size: NA; cdr3_aa: CASSLVGARATYGYTF
v_call: TRBV5-1; clone_size: NA; cdr3_aa: CASSFRGSRGDTQYF
v_call: TRBV5-6; clone_size: few; cdr3_aa: CASSMRVGTGYNEQFF
v_call: TRBV15; clone_size: NA; cdr3_aa: CATSGSGTRGYNEQFF
v_call: TRBV10-3; clone_size: NA; cdr3_aa: CAISLQEGGYTF
v_call: TRBV29-1; clone_size: few; cdr3_aa: CSVEEGTSSYNEQFF
v_call: TRBV11-2; clone_size: NA; cdr3_aa: CASSSIMSTSGSSYNEQFF
v_call: TRBV11-3; clone_size: NA; cdr3_aa: CASSLGSREQFF
v_call: TRBV20-1; clone_size: many; cdr3_aa: CSAGTGEKPLHF
v_call: TRBV7-9; clone_size: few; cdr3_aa: CASSSTSLTQYF
v_call: TRBV27; clone_size: few; cdr3_aa: CASSSDRGFGNEQFF